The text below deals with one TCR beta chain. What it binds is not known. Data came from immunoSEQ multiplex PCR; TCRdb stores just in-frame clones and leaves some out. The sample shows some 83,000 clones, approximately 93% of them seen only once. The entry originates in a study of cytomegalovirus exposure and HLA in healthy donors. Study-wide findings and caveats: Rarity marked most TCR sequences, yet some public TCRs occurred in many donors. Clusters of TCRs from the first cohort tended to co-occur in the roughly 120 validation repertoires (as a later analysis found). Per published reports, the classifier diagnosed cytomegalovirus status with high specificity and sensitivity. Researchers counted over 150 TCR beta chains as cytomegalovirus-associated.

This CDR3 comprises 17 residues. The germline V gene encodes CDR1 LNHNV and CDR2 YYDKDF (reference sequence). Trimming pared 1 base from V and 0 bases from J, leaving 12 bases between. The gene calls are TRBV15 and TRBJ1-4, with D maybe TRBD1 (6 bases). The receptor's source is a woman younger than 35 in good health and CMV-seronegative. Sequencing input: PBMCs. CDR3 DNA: TGTGCCACCAGCAGAGGCCCCAGGGGAACAACTAATGAAAAACTGTTTTTT. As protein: CATSRGPRGTTNEKLFF.